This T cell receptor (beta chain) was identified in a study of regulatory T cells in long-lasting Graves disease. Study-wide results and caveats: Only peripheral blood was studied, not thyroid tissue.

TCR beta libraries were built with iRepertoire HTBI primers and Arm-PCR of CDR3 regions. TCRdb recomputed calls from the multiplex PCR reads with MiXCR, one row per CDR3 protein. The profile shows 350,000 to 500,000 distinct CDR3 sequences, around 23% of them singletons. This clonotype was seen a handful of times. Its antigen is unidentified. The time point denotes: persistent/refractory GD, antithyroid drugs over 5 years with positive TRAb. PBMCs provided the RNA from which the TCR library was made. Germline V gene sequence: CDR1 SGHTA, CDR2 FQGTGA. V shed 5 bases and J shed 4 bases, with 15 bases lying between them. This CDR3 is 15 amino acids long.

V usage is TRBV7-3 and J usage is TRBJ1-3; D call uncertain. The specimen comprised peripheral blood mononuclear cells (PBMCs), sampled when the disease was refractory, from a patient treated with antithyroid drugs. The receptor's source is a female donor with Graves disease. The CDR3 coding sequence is TGTGCCAGCAGCCCGCACCCGAGTGAGGGAAACACCATATATTTT. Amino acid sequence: CASSPHPSEGNTIYF.